This TCR beta chain was captured by sequencing in a study of cytotoxic CD8 clonotypes in ibrutinib-treated CLL. This table comes from immunoSEQ multiplex PCR, and its TCRdb copy is limited to in-frame clones, with some not included. The table has some 170,000 clones, roughly 88% seen once. Germline-derived CDR1 and CDR2 are MDHEN and SYDVKM. The CDR3 sequence is 12 residues long. About this clone itself: Sequence at one end of the junction differs from germline and may be a read error.

The rearrangement links TRBV28 to TRBJ2-7; unclear D gene. The starting material was PBMCs, obtained at disease progression, from a patient treated with ibrutinib. The clonotype originates from a human donor with chronic lymphocytic leukemia. The CDR3 spells CPLKNRSYEQYF. In DNA form, the CDR3 reads TGCCCCCTAAAGAACAGATCCTACGAGCAGTACTTC.